Each of the 2 T cell receptor beta chains below was sequenced from the same sample in a study of T cells in localized non-small cell lung cancer. Generated by immunoSEQ multiplex PCR, the TCRdb table keeps only in-frame clones and is missing some. The data show approximately 11,000 clones, about four fifths seen once. The source material was peripheral blood mononuclear cells, sampled before any cancer treatment. These receptors were collected from a female donor aged 60 or older with stage II lung adenocarcinoma.

This clone was recorded only once. V gene TRBV18 combines with J gene TRBJ1-5, with 7 bases that match TRBD1. This CDR3 has 15 residues. J was trimmed by 0 bases and V by 2 bases; bases with no gene match: 1. CDR1 is KGHSH, CDR2 LQKENI, per germline. In nucleotides, the CDR3 is TGTGCCAGCTCACCAAGGGGGCTTAGCAATCAGCCCCAGCATTTT. Translating gives CASSPRGLSNQPQHF. Full variable domain (outside the CDR3, taken from reference TRBV18 and TRBJ1-5): NAGVMQNPRHLVRRRGQEARLRCSPMKGHSHVYWYRQLPEEGLKFMVYLQKENIIDESGMPKERFSAEFPKEGPSILRIQQVVRGDSAAYFCASSPRGLSNQPQHFGDGTRLSIL.

The V gene is TRBV5-1, the J gene TRBJ2-7; possible D gene TRBD2, 5 bases. The germline CDR1 and CDR2 sequences are SGHRS and YFSETQ. V was pared by 4 bases and J by 1 base, with 15 bases between. The CDR3 length is 15 residues. CDR3 nucleotides: TGCGCCAGCAGCAATGGAGGATGGGGATCCTACGAGCAGTACTTC. Translation gives CASSNGGWGSYEQYF.